A selection of T cell receptor beta chains follows, all from one sample in a study of T cell repertoires in cytomegalovirus infection. These receptors have no known antigen. TCRdb re-analysed the reads in MiXCR, keeping a single row per CDR3 protein. The table has approximately 910,000 distinct CDR3 sequences, roughly 30% seen once; the top ten hold 11% to 15%. The source was cultured CD8+ T cells from PBMCs, collected from culture after CMV antigen stimulation. All receptors come from a human donor in good health (CMV status not recorded). Some clones in this sample may be carry-over from other donors' samples. CDR3s include the opening cysteine and the closing phenylalanine or tryptophan. Each record gives: CDR3 protein, J gene, V gene.

cdr3_aa: CASSYGATDQPQHF
j_call: TRBJ1-5
v_call: TRBV6-5

cdr3_aa: CASSLANYYGYTF
j_call: TRBJ1-2
v_call: TRBV7-9

cdr3_aa: CASSMAGEYTDTQYF
j_call: TRBJ2-3
v_call: TRBV19

cdr3_aa: CASSGTGIAIEKLFF
j_call: TRBJ1-4
v_call: TRBV27

cdr3_aa: CASSLEVAGVYNEQFF
j_call: TRBJ2-1
v_call: TRBV7-2

cdr3_aa: CASSHRQGEELFF
j_call: TRBJ2-2
v_call: TRBV4-1

cdr3_aa: CAIRGGLHNEQFF
j_call: TRBJ2-1
v_call: TRBV10-3

cdr3_aa: CSATPRQGNTEAFF
j_call: TRBJ1-1
v_call: TRBV20-1

cdr3_aa: CASRPPGQWFHEQYF
j_call: TRBJ2-7
v_call: TRBV6-1

cdr3_aa: CAISTTSPLSYNEQFF
j_call: TRBJ2-1
v_call: TRBV10-3

cdr3_aa: CASSLAGGGSPLHF
j_call: TRBJ1-6
v_call: TRBV5-6

cdr3_aa: CSARDGVVGLAGLGSDTQYF
j_call: TRBJ2-3
v_call: TRBV20-1

cdr3_aa: CASGAWDEQFF
j_call: TRBJ2-1
v_call: TRBV12-3/TRBV12-4

cdr3_aa: CASIGPQSGLTQYF
j_call: TRBJ2-3
v_call: TRBV6-1

cdr3_aa: CASSELRGDRGNTGELFF
j_call: TRBJ2-2
v_call: TRBV25-1

cdr3_aa: CASSRKAAPTNTGELFF
j_call: TRBJ2-2
v_call: TRBV4-3

cdr3_aa: CASSSPGGRLYGYTF
j_call: TRBJ1-2
v_call: TRBV11-2

cdr3_aa: CASTGNLRETQYF
j_call: TRBJ2-5
v_call: TRBV27

cdr3_aa: CASSWASTGYTF
j_call: TRBJ1-2
v_call: TRBV6-2/TRBV6-3

cdr3_aa: CASSLGPGQGDGYTF
j_call: TRBJ1-2
v_call: TRBV7-2

cdr3_aa: CASSSNIRSYQETQYF
j_call: TRBJ2-5
v_call: TRBV19

cdr3_aa: CASRSPQGDTEAFF
j_call: TRBJ1-1
v_call: TRBV7-9

cdr3_aa: CASSLEGGVFRYEQYF
j_call: TRBJ2-7
v_call: TRBV7-2

cdr3_aa: CAFPSNTGELFF
j_call: TRBJ2-2
v_call: TRBV7-6

cdr3_aa: CASSPRGSTDTQYF
j_call: TRBJ2-3
v_call: TRBV7-2

cdr3_aa: CASSQETTYGYTF
j_call: TRBJ1-2
v_call: TRBV14

cdr3_aa: CATSRDRGPTGELFF
j_call: TRBJ2-2
v_call: TRBV15

cdr3_aa: CASSLKGGTPYTEAFF
j_call: TRBJ1-1
v_call: TRBV7-8

cdr3_aa: CASSVPGNEQYF
j_call: TRBJ2-7
v_call: TRBV7-9

cdr3_aa: CASNRGRFTDTQYF
j_call: TRBJ2-3
v_call: TRBV6-1

cdr3_aa: CASSQARGANEKLFF
j_call: TRBJ1-4
v_call: TRBV3-1

cdr3_aa: CASRGPTNEKLFF
j_call: TRBJ1-4
v_call: TRBV7-9

cdr3_aa: CASSRFHLEDREFANTGELFF
j_call: TRBJ2-2
v_call: TRBV5-1

cdr3_aa: CASSLRGNPAGNTIYF
j_call: TRBJ1-3
v_call: TRBV5-1

cdr3_aa: CATSDISGGASTDTQYF
j_call: TRBJ2-3
v_call: TRBV24-1

cdr3_aa: CASSPLERGRDTQYF
j_call: TRBJ2-3
v_call: TRBV13

cdr3_aa: CASSPGRVAYEQYF
j_call: TRBJ2-7
v_call: TRBV7-7

cdr3_aa: CASSAPGQPYTDTQYF
j_call: TRBJ2-3
v_call: TRBV7-8

cdr3_aa: CASRGQGPYSNQPQHF
j_call: TRBJ1-5
v_call: TRBV6-1

cdr3_aa: CASSYLLAVGAFF
j_call: TRBJ1-1
v_call: TRBV6-2/TRBV6-3

cdr3_aa: CASSLSGANQPQHF
j_call: TRBJ1-5
v_call: TRBV12-3/TRBV12-4

cdr3_aa: CASSPRAFLQPQHF
j_call: TRBJ1-5
v_call: TRBV28

cdr3_aa: CASSRGTGANVLTF
j_call: TRBJ2-6
v_call: TRBV6-1

cdr3_aa: CASSPADSSGSTDTQYF
j_call: TRBJ2-3
v_call: TRBV6-2/TRBV6-3

cdr3_aa: CASSRRNGANVLTF
j_call: TRBJ2-6
v_call: TRBV7-6

cdr3_aa: CASSPRRRDEQFF
j_call: TRBJ2-1
v_call: TRBV7-6

cdr3_aa: CASGSPNTGELFF
j_call: TRBJ2-2
v_call: TRBV12-5

cdr3_aa: CASSSLWAPIAPRDGNTIYF
j_call: TRBJ1-3
v_call: TRBV28

cdr3_aa: CASLPSTPADTQYF
j_call: TRBJ2-3
v_call: TRBV27

cdr3_aa: CASSPLVGGGSVKLFF
j_call: TRBJ1-4
v_call: TRBV12-3/TRBV12-4

cdr3_aa: CATAREDTLSSYNEQFF
j_call: TRBJ2-1
v_call: TRBV7-8

cdr3_aa: CASSLTGPSYGYTF
j_call: TRBJ1-2
v_call: TRBV12-3/TRBV12-4

cdr3_aa: CASSQDRGLAGGREDTQYF
j_call: TRBJ2-3
v_call: TRBV4-3

cdr3_aa: CASSGPRLAQYF
j_call: TRBJ2-5
v_call: TRBV9

cdr3_aa: CASSEARGATNEKLFF
j_call: TRBJ1-4
v_call: TRBV25-1